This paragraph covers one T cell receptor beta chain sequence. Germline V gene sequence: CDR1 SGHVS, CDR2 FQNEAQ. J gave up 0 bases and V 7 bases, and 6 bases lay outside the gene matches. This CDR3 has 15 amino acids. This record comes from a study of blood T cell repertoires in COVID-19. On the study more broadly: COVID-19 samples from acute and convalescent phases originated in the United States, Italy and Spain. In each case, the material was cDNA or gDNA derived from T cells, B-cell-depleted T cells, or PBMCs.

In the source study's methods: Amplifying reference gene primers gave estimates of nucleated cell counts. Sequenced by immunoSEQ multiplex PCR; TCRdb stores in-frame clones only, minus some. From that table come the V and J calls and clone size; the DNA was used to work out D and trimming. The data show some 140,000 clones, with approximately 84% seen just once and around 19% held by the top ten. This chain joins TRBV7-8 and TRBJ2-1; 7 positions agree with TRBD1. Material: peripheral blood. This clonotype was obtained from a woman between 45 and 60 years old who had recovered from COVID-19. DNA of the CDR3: TGTGCCAGCACCATGGGACAGAGCTCCTACAATGAGCAGTTCTTC. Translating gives CASTMGQSSYNEQFF. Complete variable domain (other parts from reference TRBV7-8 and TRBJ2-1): GAGVSQSPRYKVAKRGQDVALRCDPISGHVSLFWYQQALGQGPEFLTYFQNEAQLDKSGLPSDRFFAERPEGSVSTLKIQRTQQEDSAVYLCASTMGQSSYNEQFFGPGTRLTVL.